The rows below give T cell receptor beta chains drawn from one sample of a study of T cell responses to AZD1222 COVID-19 vaccine. Measured with immunoSEQ multiplex PCR; TCRdb has only the in-frame clones, and not every one. The sample shows 75,000 to 100,000 clones, 80% to 90% of them seen only once. The sequences come from peripheral blood, collected on day 0 of AZD1222 vaccination. The receptor source for this set is an adult in good health. CDR3s include the opening cysteine and the closing phenylalanine or tryptophan. The order of the fields is clone size, J gene, D gene, V gene, CDR3 protein, CDR3 DNA. The D gene is left open where the match is weak. For some rows the clone size is stated as once, few or many, or as a class when expanded; others skip it.

-	TRBJ1-2	-	TRBV25-1	CASSEYRSNIAF	TGTGCCAGCAGTGAATACAGGTCCAACATCGCCTTC
-	TRBJ1-2	-	TRBV6-5	CASSPAGNYGYTF	TGTGCCAGCAGCCCCGCGGGTAACTATGGCTACACCTTC
once	TRBJ2-1	TRBD2	TRBV19	CASSRAGGLAAPYNEQFF	TGTGCCAGTAGCCGGGCCGGGGGACTAGCGGCCCCCTACAATGAGCAGTTCTTC
-	TRBJ2-1	-	TRBV6-5	CASSYSEYNEQFF	TGTGCCAGCAGTTACTCGGAATACAATGAGCAGTTCTTC
-	TRBJ1-1	-	TRBV11-2	CASSPGVNTEAFF	TGTGCCAGCAGCCCCGGGGTGAACACTGAAGCTTTCTTT
-	TRBJ1-3	-	TRBV5-4	CASSFRDTGNTIYF	TGTGCCAGCAGCTTCCGGGACACCGGGAACACCATATATTTT
-	TRBJ1-3	-	TRBV7-9	CASTPARELSGNTIYF	TGTGCCAGCACCCCAGCCCGGGAGCTCTCTGGAAACACCATATATTTT
-	TRBJ1-2	TRBD1	TRBV2	CASNLDRAGPNGYTF	TGTGCCAGCAACCTAGACAGGGCAGGACCCAATGGCTACACCTTC
-	TRBJ1-2	-	TRBV2	CASSVNQDVGDIVSDNYGYTF	TGTGCCAGCAGTGTAAATCAAGATGTAGGGGACATCGTCTCCGATAACTATGGCTACACCTTC
-	TRBJ1-2	-	TRBV5-5	CASSRGGDYGYTF	TGTGCCAGCAGCCGAGGAGGGGACTATGGCTACACCTTC
-	TRBJ2-5	TRBD1	TRBV5-1	CASSFMGQGEETQYF	TGCGCCAGCAGCTTTATGGGACAGGGCGAGGAGACCCAGTACTTC
-	TRBJ1-1	-	TRBV10-3	CAIRGATNTEAFF	TGTGCCATCAGAGGGGCTACGAACACTGAAGCTTTCTTT
-	TRBJ2-3	-	TRBV29-1	CSVVWQGYPDTQYF	TGCAGCGTTGTGTGGCAGGGGTATCCAGATACGCAGTATTTT
-	TRBJ1-6	-	TRBV6-2/TRBV6-3	CASTPGSGNSPLHF	TGTGCCAGCACCCCGGGCTCGGGTAATTCACCCCTCCACTTT
-	TRBJ1-2	TRBD1	TRBV5-1	CASSSGQGTNYGYTF	TGCGCCAGCAGCTCCGGACAGGGGACTAACTATGGCTACACCTTC
-	TRBJ1-5	-	TRBV30	CAWSVNPNQPQHF	TGTGCCTGGAGTGTCAACCCCAATCAGCCCCAGCATTTT
-	TRBJ1-6	-	TRBV5-1	CASSVNTAFSPLHF	TGCGCCAGCAGCGTGAATACAGCTTTCTCACCCCTCCACTTT
-	TRBJ2-7	-	TRBV14	CASSQDLGYEQYF	TGTGCCAGCAGCCAAGATTTGGGCTACGAGCAGTACTTC
-	TRBJ1-2	-	TRBV3-1/TRBV3-2	CASSSPKVNYGYTF	TGTGCCAGCAGCTCCCCCAAGGTTAACTATGGCTACACCTTC
-	TRBJ2-3	-	TRBV5-1	CASSLWGGEADTQYF	TGCGCCAGCAGCTTGTGGGGGGGCGAAGCAGATACGCAGTATTTT
-	TRBJ1-2	TRBD1	TRBV7-2	CASSPQQGFYGYTF	TGTGCCAGCAGCCCCCAACAGGGGTTCTATGGCTACACCTTC
-	TRBJ1-6	-	TRBV6-6	CASSRVYNSPLHF	TGTGCCAGCAGCAGGGTATATAATTCACCCCTCCACTTT
once	TRBJ1-5	-	TRBV6-2/TRBV6-3	CASSPDGGSNQPQHF	TGTGCCAGCAGCCCTGATGGGGGGAGCAATCAGCCCCAGCATTTT
-	TRBJ2-1	TRBD2	TRBV20-1	CSASVTSGANNEQFF	TGCAGTGCTAGTGTGACTAGCGGGGCTAACAATGAGCAGTTCTTC
once	TRBJ2-7	-	TRBV20-1	CSARDVREQYF	TGCAGTGCTAGAGATGTGCGTGAGCAGTACTTC
-	TRBJ1-2	TRBD1	TRBV24-1	CATGPGQGYGYTF	TGTGCCACCGGTCCGGGACAGGGCTATGGCTACACCTTC
once	TRBJ2-7	TRBD1	TRBV6-2/TRBV6-3	CASSAQTGAPAHEQYF	TGTGCCAGCAGTGCCCAGACAGGGGCGCCGGCCCACGAGCAGTACTTC
-	TRBJ2-7	TRBD2	TRBV3-1/TRBV3-2	CASSPFSGLAGYEQYF	TGTGCCAGCAGCCCCTTTTCGGGTCTAGCGGGTTACGAGCAGTACTTC
-	TRBJ1-2	TRBD1	TRBV3-1/TRBV3-2	CASSQASGQGAYGYTF	TGTGCCAGCAGCCAAGCCTCGGGACAGGGGGCCTATGGCTACACCTTC
-	TRBJ2-5	-	TRBV27	CASSLLGETQYF	TGTGCCAGCAGTTTACTCGGGGAGACCCAGTACTTC
few	TRBJ2-7	-	TRBV10-3	CAISNRDRLSVEYF	TGTGCCATCAGTAATAGGGACCGACTCTCCGTGGAGTACTTC
-	TRBJ1-2	-	TRBV3-1/TRBV3-2	CASSQGGEYGYTF	TGTGCCAGCAGCCAAGGGGGGGAGTATGGCTACACCTTC
-	TRBJ1-2	TRBD1	TRBV7-3	CASSPRDSNSYGYTF	TGTGCCAGCAGCCCCCGGGACAGTAACTCATATGGCTACACCTTC
few	TRBJ1-2	TRBD1	TRBV19	CASTRQGTGYGYTF	TGTGCCAGTACCAGACAGGGTACGGGCTATGGCTACACCTTC
-	TRBJ1-5	-	TRBV5-8	CASSLSPHGPRADQPQHF	TGTGCCAGCAGCTTGTCTCCCCATGGCCCCCGTGCGGATCAGCCCCAGCATTTT
-	TRBJ1-2	-	TRBV20-1	CRGQDYGYTF	TGCAGAGGACAAGACTATGGCTACACCTTC
-	TRBJ1-6	-	TRBV2	CASAREGWFSVPLHF	TGTGCCAGCGCTCGGGAAGGTTGGTTTAGTGTACCCCTCCACTTT
-	TRBJ1-1	TRBD1	TRBV3-1/TRBV3-2	CASSQLQGDTEAFF	TGTGCCAGCAGCCAGCTCCAGGGGGACACTGAAGCTTTCTTT
-	TRBJ1-6	-	TRBV6-1	CASSEAPGRTPLHF	TGTGCCAGCAGTGAAGCCCCCGGGAGGACACCCCTCCACTTT
-	TRBJ2-6	-	TRBV11-2	CASSYRDGTGANVLTF	TGTGCCAGCAGCTACCGGGACGGGACTGGGGCCAACGTCCTGACTTTC
-	TRBJ1-2	-	TRBV29-1	CSADDPADYGYTF	TGCAGCGCAGATGATCCAGCCGATTATGGCTACACCTTC
-	TRBJ2-7	-	TRBV7-9	CASSFGRISYEQYF	TGTGCCAGCAGCTTCGGGCGGATCTCCTACGAGCAGTACTTC
once	TRBJ1-2	-	TRBV30	CAWSVGGVHGYTF	TGTGCCTGGAGTGTCGGGGGAGTCCATGGCTACACCTTC